This T cell receptor beta chain was identified during a study of T and B cells in COVID-19 patients. For the study at large: Of 20 active-infection patients, 12 were critically ill with mechanical ventilation or extracorporeal membrane oxygenation.

BIOMED2 TRB-A/B primer pools were used in multiplex TRB PCR. TCRdb passed the multiplex PCR reads through MiXCR, listing each CDR3 protein once. Of 9,000 to 13,000 distinct CDR3 sequences in the sample, around 31% are singletons; the top ten hold more than 13%. The CDR3 length is 16 residues. With 6 bases clipped from V and 0 bases from J, the junction kept 9 bases outside the gene matches. Germline assignment: CDR1 MNHEY and CDR2 SVGEGT. From blood, about 240-500 ng of genomic DNA served as TRB template. The V call is TRBV6-2 or TRBV6-3, the J call TRBJ1-1; 8 bases line up with TRBD1. The origin of this receptor is a human donor with active COVID-19. Sequenced material: blood. The CDR3 DNA is TGTGCCAGCAGGCGGACAGGGTCTCGCCTGAACACTGAAGCTTTCTTT. It is translated as CASRRTGSRLNTEAFF.